This record concerns one T cell receptor (beta chain) sequence. Authors' methods: It was from reference gene primer amplification that nucleated cell counts were estimated. Here immunoSEQ multiplex PCR was the method, and the copy in TCRdb shows in-frame clones only, minus some. V and J calls and clone size are as listed in that table; D and trimming were resolved from the DNA. Among tens of thousands of clones listed, more than 75% were seen once. This record comes from a study of blood T cell repertoires in COVID-19. For the study at large: Samples representing acute and convalescent COVID-19 were sourced from the United States, Italy and Spain. The cDNA or gDNA used as material had been derived from T cells, B-cell-depleted T cells, or PBMCs.

This CDR3 contains 15 residues. Between the trimmed V and J ends, which lost 5 bases and 0 bases, there was a span of 13 bases. Per germline, CDR1 MNHEY and CDR2 SVGAGI. Input material: peripheral blood. This TCR came from a human donor in a cohort sampled during active COVID-19. The rearrangement uses TRBV6-5 and TRBJ1-2, with a tentative D call TRBD1 (6 bases). The CDR3 loop is CASSIVTGANYGYTF. CDR3 coding DNA: TGTGCCAGCAGTATTGTGACAGGTGCTAACTATGGCTACACCTTC.